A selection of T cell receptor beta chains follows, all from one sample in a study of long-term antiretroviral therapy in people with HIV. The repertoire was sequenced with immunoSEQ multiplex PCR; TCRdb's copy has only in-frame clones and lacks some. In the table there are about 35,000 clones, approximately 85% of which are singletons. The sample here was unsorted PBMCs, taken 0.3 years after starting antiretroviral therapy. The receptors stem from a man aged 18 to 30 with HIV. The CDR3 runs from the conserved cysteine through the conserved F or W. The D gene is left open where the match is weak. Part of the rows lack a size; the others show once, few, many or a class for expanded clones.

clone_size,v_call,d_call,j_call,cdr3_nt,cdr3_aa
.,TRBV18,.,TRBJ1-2,TGTGCCAGCTCACCCGATCTGGGGAACTATGGCTACACCTTC,CASSPDLGNYGYTF
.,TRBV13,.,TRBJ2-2,TGTGCCAGCAGCTTAGTTACAGCCGGGGAGCTGTTTTTT,CASSLVTAGELFF
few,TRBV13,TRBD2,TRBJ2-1,TGTGCCAGCAGCTCGTTCCTAGCGGGGGGGCGTAATGAGCAGTTCTTC,CASSSFLAGGRNEQFF
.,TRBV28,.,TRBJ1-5,TGTGCCAGCAGTGAGCTGCTGGATGGCAATCAGCCCCAGCATTTT,CASSELLDGNQPQHF
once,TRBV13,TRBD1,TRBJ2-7,TGTGCCAGCAGCTTAGGAGACAGGGTTTACGAGCAGTACTTC,CASSLGDRVYEQYF
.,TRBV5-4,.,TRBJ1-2,TGTGCCAGCAGCCCCGGTAGGGGCGACTATGGCTACACCTTC,CASSPGRGDYGYTF
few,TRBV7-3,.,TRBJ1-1,TGTGCCAGCAGCTTGGGGGCGCGGAACACTGAAGCTTTCTTT,CASSLGARNTEAFF
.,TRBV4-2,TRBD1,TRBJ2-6,TGTGCCAGCAGCCCGGGACAGGGGGCTACTGGGGCCAACGTCCTGACTTTC,CASSPGQGATGANVLTF
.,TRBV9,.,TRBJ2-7,TGTGCCAGCAGCGTACAGTGGGAGGGGGGCGAGCAGTACTTC,CASSVQWEGGEQYF
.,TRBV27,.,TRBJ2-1,TGTGCCAGCAGTTTATACCTATCTCGCGGGACAGATACCTACAATGAGCAGTTCTTC,CASSLYLSRGTDTYNEQFF
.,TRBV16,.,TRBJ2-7,TGTGCCAGCAGCATGAAACAGGGCGTCATCTACGAGCAGTACTTC,CASSMKQGVIYEQYF
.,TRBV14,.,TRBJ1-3,TGTGCCAGCAGCCAATATGGAAACACCATATATTTT,CASSQYGNTIYF
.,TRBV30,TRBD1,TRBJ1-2,TGTGCCTGGAGGAGGGACAGGGGGACCAACTATGGCTACACCTTC,CAWRRDRGTNYGYTF
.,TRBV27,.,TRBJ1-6,TGTGCCAGTGCGACAGGCTCCGAATATAATTCACCCCTCCACTTT,CASATGSEYNSPLHF
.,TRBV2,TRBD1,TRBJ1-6,TGTGCCAGCAGTCGACAGGGTATTGACTATAATTCACCCCTCCACTTT,CASSRQGIDYNSPLHF
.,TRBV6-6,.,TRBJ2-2,TGTGCCAGCAGTTACTCGTCAAACAGCCGCACCGGGGAGCTGTTTTTT,CASSYSSNSRTGELFF
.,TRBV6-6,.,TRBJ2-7,TGTGCCAGCACCGGAAATACCGGGACTCTCTACGAGCAGTACTTC,CASTGNTGTLYEQYF
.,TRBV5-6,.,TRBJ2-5,TGTGCCAGCAGCCCGCCCCGAGCAGGAGGGGAGACCCAGTACTTC,CASSPPRAGGETQYF
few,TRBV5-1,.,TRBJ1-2,TGCGCCAGCAGCGACGCCGGGACGGAGAACTATGGCTACACCTTC,CASSDAGTENYGYTF
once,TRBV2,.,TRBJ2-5,TGTGCCAGGGGAGACAGCGAAGAGACCCAGTACTTC,CARGDSEETQYF
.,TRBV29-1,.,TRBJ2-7,TGCAGCGTCGCCCCCGGTAGAGTCGGTACCTACGAGCAGTACTTC,CSVAPGRVGTYEQYF
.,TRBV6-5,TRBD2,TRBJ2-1,TGTGCCAGCAAGCGGGGGCCCTACAATGAGCAGTTCTTC,CASKRGPYNEQFF
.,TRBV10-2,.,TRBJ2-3,TGCGCCAGCAGTGAGTCAGGGGCGGCAGATACGCAGTATTTT,CASSESGAADTQYF
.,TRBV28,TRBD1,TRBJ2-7,TGTGCCAGCAGGGGGTACAGGGGGGAATCCTACGAGCAGTACTTC,CASRGYRGESYEQYF
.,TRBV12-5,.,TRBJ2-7,TGTGCTAGTGCCTGGGGTGCCTCCTACGAGCAGTACTTC,CASAWGASYEQYF
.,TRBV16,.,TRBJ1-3,TGTGCCAGCAGCCAGGGCCGTATCTCCTCTGGAAACACCATATATTTT,CASSQGRISSGNTIYF
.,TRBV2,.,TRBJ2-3,TGTGCCAGCAGTGAAGGTCCCCTCCCGACCCAGTATTTT,CASSEGPLPTQYF
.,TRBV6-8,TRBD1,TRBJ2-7,TGTGCCAGCAGTTACCGCCGCCGACAGGGGGATGGTTATCGGTCCTACGAGCAGTACTTC,CASSYRRRQGDGYRSYEQYF
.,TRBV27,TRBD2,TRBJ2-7,TGTGCCAGCAGTCGCGGGACTAGCGGGATGCGCTCCTACGAGCAGTACTTC,CASSRGTSGMRSYEQYF
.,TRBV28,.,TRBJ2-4,TGTGCCAGCAGTTTCCGGGTGAACATTCAGTACTTC,CASSFRVNIQYF
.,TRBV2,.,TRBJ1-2,TGTGCCAGCAGTGGAGGGACAAATGGCTACACCTTC,CASSGGTNGYTF
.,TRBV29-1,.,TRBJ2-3,TGCAGCGTTGATGAAGACAGCCGCACAGATACGCAGTATTTT,CSVDEDSRTDTQYF
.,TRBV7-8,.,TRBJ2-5,TGTGCCAGCAGCTCCCGCGGCCTTGGGGAGACCCAGTACTTC,CASSSRGLGETQYF
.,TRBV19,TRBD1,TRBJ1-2,TGTGCCAGTAGTATGTTCTCCGGGACAGGAGTTTATGGCTACACCTTC,CASSMFSGTGVYGYTF
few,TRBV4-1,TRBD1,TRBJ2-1,TGCGCCAGCAGCCGCCACGGGGGACAGGGGGCGCGGAATGAGCAGTTCTTC,CASSRHGGQGARNEQFF
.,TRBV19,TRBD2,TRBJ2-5,TGTGCCAGTAGTATAGCGGGGGGGCGAGAGACCCAGTACTTC,CASSIAGGRETQYF
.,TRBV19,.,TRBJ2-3,TGTGCCAGTAGTATAGGGTGGGGGGCAGATACGCAGTATTTT,CASSIGWGADTQYF
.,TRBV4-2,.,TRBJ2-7,TGTGCCAGCAGCCAAGCGATAGCGGAGAACTACGAGCAGTACTTC,CASSQAIAENYEQYF
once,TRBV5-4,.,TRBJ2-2,TGTGCCAGCAGCTTGAAGCTGGGGAGGACCGGGGAGCTGTTTTTT,CASSLKLGRTGELFF
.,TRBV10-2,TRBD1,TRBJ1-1,TGCGCCAGCAGTGAGGTGAAGGGGGCGCGGGTCTCTGAAGCTTTCTTT,CASSEVKGARVSEAFF
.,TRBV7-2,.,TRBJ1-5,TGTGCCAGCAGCTCTTCCGGGGGGCAGAATCAGCCCCAGCATTTT,CASSSSGGQNQPQHF
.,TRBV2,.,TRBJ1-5,TGTGCCAGCAGTGAAGCGCTCTACAGGAATCAGCCCCAGCATTTT,CASSEALYRNQPQHF